This T cell receptor (beta chain) was retrieved from a study of T cells in tuberculosis (dated by TCRdb to the late 2010s). General notes on the study: In the study, CD1B tetramers and high-throughput TCR immunosequencing were combined to characterize T cells specific for the mycobacterial lipid antigen glucose monomycolate (GMM). With over nine people per group, a South African clinical cohort compared IGRA-negative adolescents, IGRA-positive adolescents with latent tuberculosis, and adults with active tuberculosis.

At study entry, a tuberculin skin test and the QuantiFERON-TB GOLD In-Tube IGRA were used to screen adolescents for latent tuberculosis infection. Immunosequencing was performed on unsorted cryopreserved PBMC and covered 100,000 or so T cells per clinical donor on average. Eleven high schools in the Worcester region of the Western Cape, South Africa, served as enrollment sites for adolescents aged 12 to 18 years. Some 10 adolescents infected with M. tuberculosis and ten uninfected adolescents were chosen and matched for age and sex. Adolescent PBMC were isolated from freshly drawn heparinized blood by density centrifugation and cryopreserved. The germline V end is reduced by 3 bases and the J end by 4 bases; junction bases left unmatched: 14. The CDR3 numbers 17 residues from cysteine through phenylalanine. This entry keeps only the CDR3 DNA: 51 bases, framed from base 1. The immunoSEQ multiplex PCR assay was used to generate TCR libraries, with TCR-beta and/or TCR-alpha/delta assays applied to each sample. The amplified TCR libraries were sequenced using the Illumina high-throughput platform. The source study handled its data this way. Clustering and dimensionality reduction relied on pairwise TCRdist distances among GMM-specific receptors from T cells that were either sorted ex vivo or expanded in vitro. The score assigned to each clinical repertoire was mean NN-distance, meaning the average TCRdist to the nearest 10% of tetramer-positive reference sequences. GEM TCR motif frequency was computed as the fraction of unique TCRs matching known GEM sequences by V/J usage and CDR3 length. Active tuberculosis was classified by linear discriminant analysis with leave-one-out cross-validation, implemented in scikit-learn. TCRdb retrieved this table from immuneACCESS and kept in-frame rearrangements only. Not all clones are present; in checked studies, unresolved V genes account for under half, and no reason is known for the remainder. That table is the source of V, J and clone size, and D and trimming were worked out from the DNA. The sample records about 33,000 clones, roughly 96% of which are singletons. The ten largest account for 2.4% of the sample.

A remark on this clone: The antigen it binds to is not known. The input lacks base qualities; no much larger clone sits a single base away.

Study-wide findings and limitations: A classifier using the diverse GMM-specific repertoire reached roughly 89% accuracy (AUROC about 0.91), compared with approximately 70% accuracy using GEM motif frequencies. The smaller NN-distances were partly driven by shorter CDR3-alpha lengths in active tuberculosis patients, and the difference for TCR-beta did not reach statistical significance. Clinical samples were selected based on the availability of cryopreserved specimens, with adults included as active tuberculosis cases and adolescents included as controls. Smaller mean NN-distances to GMM-specific TCRs were observed in active tuberculosis TCR-alpha repertoires than in IGRA-negative controls, suggesting clonal expansion of GMM-specific TCRs.

The sequence was collected from a donor between 5 and 29 years old with latent tuberculosis or without tuberculosis infection. The sample consisted of PBMCs. The chain is encoded by TRBV5-3 joined to TRBJ2-3; TRBD2 matches 7 bases in the middle. TRBV5-3 is reported as an ORF; its role is uncertain. The CDR3 region reads CARSSDQGGHAADTQYF. The DNA reads TGTGCCAGAAGCTCCGACCAGGGAGGGCACGCGGCAGATACGCAGTATTTT.